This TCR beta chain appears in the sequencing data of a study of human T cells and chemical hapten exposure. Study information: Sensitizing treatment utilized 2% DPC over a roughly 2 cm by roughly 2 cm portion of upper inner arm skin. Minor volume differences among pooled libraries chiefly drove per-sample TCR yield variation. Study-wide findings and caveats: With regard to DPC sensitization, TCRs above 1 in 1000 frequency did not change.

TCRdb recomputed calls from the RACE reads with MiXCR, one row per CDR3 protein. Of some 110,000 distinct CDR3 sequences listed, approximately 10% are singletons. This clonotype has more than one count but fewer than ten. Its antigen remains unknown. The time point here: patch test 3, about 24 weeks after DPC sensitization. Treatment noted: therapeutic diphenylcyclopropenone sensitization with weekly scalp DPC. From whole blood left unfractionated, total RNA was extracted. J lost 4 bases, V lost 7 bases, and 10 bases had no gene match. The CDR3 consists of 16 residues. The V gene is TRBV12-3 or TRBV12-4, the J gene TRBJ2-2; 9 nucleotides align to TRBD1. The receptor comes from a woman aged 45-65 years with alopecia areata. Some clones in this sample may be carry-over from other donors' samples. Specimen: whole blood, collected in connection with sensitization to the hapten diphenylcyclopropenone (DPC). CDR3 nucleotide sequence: TGTGCCAGCAAACCCCGCGGACAGGGGTTCACCGGGGAGCTGTTTTTT. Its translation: CASKPRGQGFTGELFF.